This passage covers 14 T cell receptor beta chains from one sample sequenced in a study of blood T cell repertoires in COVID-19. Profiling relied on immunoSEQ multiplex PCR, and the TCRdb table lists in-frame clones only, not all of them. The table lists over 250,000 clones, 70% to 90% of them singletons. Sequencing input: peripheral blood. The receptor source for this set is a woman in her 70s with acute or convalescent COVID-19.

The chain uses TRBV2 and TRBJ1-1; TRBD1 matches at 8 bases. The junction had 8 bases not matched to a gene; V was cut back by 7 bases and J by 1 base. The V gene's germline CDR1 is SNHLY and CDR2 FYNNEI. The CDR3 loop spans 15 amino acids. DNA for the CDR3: TGTGCCAGCATCTGGCAGGGGGCTTCGAACACTGAAGCTTTCTTT. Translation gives CASIWQGASNTEAFF.

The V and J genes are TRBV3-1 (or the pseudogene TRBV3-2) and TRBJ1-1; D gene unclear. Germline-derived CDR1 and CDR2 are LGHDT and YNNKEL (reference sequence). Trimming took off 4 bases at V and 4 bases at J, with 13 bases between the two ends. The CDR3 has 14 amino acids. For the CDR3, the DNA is TGTGCCAGCAGCCTAAGGGAGGTAGGCACTGAAGCTTTCTTT. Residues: CASSLREVGTEAFF.

Written as DNA, the CDR3 is TGTGCCAGCAGCTTTTCGGGCTCTGGGGCCAACGTCCTGACTTTC. Translating it yields CASSFSGSGANVLTF. The chain has TRBV7-9 and TRBJ2-6; D call uncertain. Trimming stripped 3 bases from V and 0 bases from J, with 6 bases between. CDR3 length: 15 amino acids. Germline V gene sequence: CDR1 SEHNR, CDR2 FQNEAQ (reference sequence).

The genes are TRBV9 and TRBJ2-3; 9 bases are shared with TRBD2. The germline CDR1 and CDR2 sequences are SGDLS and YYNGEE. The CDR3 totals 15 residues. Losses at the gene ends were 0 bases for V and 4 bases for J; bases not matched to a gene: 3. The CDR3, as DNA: TGTGCCAGCAGCGTAGGAGGCGGGGGGGCAGATACGCAGTATTTT. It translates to CASSVGGGGADTQYF. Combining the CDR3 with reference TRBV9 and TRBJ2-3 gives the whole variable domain DSGVTQTPKHLITATGQRVTLRCSPRSGDLSVYWYQQSLDQGLQFLIQYYNGEERAKGNILERFSAQQFPDLHSELNLSSLELGDSALYFCASSVGGGGADTQYFGPGTRLTVL.

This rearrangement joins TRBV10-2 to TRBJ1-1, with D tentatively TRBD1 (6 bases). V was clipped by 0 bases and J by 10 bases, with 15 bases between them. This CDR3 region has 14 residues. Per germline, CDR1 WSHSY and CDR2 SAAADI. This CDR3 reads CASSESDRGGRAFF. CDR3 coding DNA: TGCGCCAGCAGTGAGTCCGATCGGGGGGGCCGAGCTTTCTTT.

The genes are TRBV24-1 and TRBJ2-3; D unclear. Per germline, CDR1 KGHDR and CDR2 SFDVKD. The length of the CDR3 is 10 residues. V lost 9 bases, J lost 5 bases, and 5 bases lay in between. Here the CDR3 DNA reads TGTGCCACCGGCAAAGATACGCAGTATTTT. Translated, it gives CATGKDTQYF.

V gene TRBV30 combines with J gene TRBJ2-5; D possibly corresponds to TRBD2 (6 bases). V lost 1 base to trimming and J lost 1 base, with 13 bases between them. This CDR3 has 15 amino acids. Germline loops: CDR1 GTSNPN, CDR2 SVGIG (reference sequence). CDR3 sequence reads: CAWSGGSGLQETQYF. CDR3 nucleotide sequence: TGTGCCTGGAGTGGCGGTAGCGGACTCCAAGAGACCCAGTACTTC.

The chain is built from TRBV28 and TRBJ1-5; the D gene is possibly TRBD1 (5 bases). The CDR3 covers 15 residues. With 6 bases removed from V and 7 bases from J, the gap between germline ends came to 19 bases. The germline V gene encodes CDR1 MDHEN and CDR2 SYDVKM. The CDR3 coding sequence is TGTGCCAGCAGACGCACCAGGGTGGGTGGGCAGCCCCAGCATTTT. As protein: CASRRTRVGGQPQHF.

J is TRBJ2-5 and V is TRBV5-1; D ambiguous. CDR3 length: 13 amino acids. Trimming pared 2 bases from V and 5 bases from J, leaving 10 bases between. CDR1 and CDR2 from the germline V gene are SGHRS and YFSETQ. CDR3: CASSLLWFETQYF. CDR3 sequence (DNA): TGCGCCAGCAGCTTACTGTGGTTCGAGACCCAGTACTTC.

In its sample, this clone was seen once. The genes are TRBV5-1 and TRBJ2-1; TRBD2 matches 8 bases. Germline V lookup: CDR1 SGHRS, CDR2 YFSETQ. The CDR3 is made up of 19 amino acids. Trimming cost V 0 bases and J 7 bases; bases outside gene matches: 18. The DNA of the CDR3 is TGCGCCAGCAGCTTGGCGGAGGGGATCGGGAGGGGAGGAAGAAATGAGCAGTTCTTC. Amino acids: CASSLAEGIGRGGRNEQFF.

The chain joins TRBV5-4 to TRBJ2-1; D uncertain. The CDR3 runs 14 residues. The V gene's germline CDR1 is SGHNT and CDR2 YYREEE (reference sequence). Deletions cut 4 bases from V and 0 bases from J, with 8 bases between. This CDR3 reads CASSPRGSYNEQFF. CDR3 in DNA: TGTGCCAGCAGCCCGAGAGGCTCCTACAATGAGCAGTTCTTC.

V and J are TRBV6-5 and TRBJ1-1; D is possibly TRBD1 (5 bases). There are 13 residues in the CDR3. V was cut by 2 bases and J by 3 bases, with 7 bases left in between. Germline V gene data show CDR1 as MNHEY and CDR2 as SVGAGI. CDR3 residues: CASSYDRHTEAFF. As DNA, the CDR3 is TGTGCCAGCAGTTACGACAGACACACTGAAGCTTTCTTT.

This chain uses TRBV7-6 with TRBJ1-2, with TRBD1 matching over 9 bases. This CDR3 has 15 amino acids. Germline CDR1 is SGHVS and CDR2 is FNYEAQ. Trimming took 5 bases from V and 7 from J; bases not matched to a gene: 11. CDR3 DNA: TGTGCCAGCAGCCCAGGCACAGGGGGCGCGGCTGGCTACACCTTC. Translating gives CASSPGTGGAAGYTF.

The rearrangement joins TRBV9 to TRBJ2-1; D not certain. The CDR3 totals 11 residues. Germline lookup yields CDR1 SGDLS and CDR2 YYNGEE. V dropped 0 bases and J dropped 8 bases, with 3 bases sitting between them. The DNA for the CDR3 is TGTGCCAGCAGCGTAGCGGATGAGCAGTTCTTC. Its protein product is CASSVADEQFF.